The present T cell receptor (beta chain) was sequenced within a study of shared clonotypes between healthy human individuals. About the research overall: The plates for each donor numbered three CD4 naive, three CD4 memory, two CD8 naive and one CD8 memory.

V gave up 2 bases and J gave up 2 bases, with 9 bases separating them. The length of the CDR3 is 13 residues. Germline CDR1 and CDR2: GTSNPN and SVGIG (reference sequence). CD45RO negativity and positive selection for CCR7 defined naive CD8 cells, a population that excluded terminally differentiated effector memory CD45RA+ cells. Study results and caveats: Clonotypes which were not shared had lower generation probabilities than clonotypes that all four donors shared. What naive subsets generally showed was a larger estimated richness than memory subsets showed.

At deep level, the assay was performed. TCRdb's copy holds only in-frame clones and misses some; the assay was immunoSEQ multiplex PCR. The data contain 2 million to 2.5 million clones, about 95% of them seen just once; the ten biggest clones take up about 1.1%. For this clone: The antigen remains unidentified.

This sequence was found in a man in his late teens or twenties in good health. Sequencing was done on a sample of naive CD8+ T cells sorted from blood. The gene calls are TRBV30 and TRBJ1-1; no firm D call. The CDR3 spells CAWSLAINTEAFF. As DNA, the CDR3 is TGTGCCTGGAGTTTAGCAATAAACACTGAAGCTTTCTTT. The entire variable domain, with the rest obtained from reference TRBV30 and TRBJ1-1, is as follows: SQTIHQWPATLVQPVGSPLSLECTVEGTSNPNLYWYRQAAGRGLQLLFYSVGIGQISSEVPQNLSASRPQDRQFILSSKKLLLSDSGFYLCAWSLAINTEAFFGQGTRLTVV.